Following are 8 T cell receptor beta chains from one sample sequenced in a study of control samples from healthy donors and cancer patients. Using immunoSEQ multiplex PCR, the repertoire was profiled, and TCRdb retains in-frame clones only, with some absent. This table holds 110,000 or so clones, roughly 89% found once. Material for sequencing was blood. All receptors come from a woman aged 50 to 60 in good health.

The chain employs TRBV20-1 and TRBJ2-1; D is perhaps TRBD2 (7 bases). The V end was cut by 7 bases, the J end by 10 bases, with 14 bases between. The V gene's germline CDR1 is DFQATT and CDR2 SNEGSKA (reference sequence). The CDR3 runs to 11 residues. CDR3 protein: CSGWGGGEQFF. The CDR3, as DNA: TGCAGTGGCTGGGGGGGCGGAGAGCAGTTCTTC.

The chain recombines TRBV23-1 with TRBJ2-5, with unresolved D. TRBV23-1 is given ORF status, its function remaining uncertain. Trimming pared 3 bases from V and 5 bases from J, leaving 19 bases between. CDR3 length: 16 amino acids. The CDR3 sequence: CASSHSRRTGEETQYF. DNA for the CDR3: TGCGCCAGCAGTCACTCACGACGGACGGGTGAGGAGACCCAGTACTTC.

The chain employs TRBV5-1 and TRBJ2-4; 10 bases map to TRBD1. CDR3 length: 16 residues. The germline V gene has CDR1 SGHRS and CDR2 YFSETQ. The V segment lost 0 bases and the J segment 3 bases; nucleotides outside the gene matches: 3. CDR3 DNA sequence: TGCGCCAGCAGCTTGGGACAGGGGGCGCGCAAAAACATTCAGTACTTC. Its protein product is CASSLGQGARKNIQYF.

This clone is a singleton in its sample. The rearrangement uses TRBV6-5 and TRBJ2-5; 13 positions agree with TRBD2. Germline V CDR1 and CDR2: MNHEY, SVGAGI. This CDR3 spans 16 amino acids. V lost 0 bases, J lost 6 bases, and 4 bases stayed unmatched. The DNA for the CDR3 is TGTGCCAGCAGTTACTCCGGGACTAGCGGGGTTAAGACCCAGTACTTC. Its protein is CASSYSGTSGVKTQYF.

Written as DNA, the CDR3 is TGCGCCAGCAGCCAAGTTTTTAGGGCATCCTCCTACGAGCAGTACTTC. It encodes CASSQVFRASSYEQYF. V and J are TRBV4-1 and TRBJ2-7; D is undetermined. The CDR3 spans 16 residues. V lost 1 base and J lost 0, with 13 bases in between. From germline, CDR1 is MGHRA and CDR2 YSYEKL.

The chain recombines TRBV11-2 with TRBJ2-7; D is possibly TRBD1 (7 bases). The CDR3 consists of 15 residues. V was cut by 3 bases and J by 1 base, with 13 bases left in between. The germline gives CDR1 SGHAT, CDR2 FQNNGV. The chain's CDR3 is CASSLAGQRSYEQYF. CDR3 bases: TGTGCCAGCAGCTTGGCGGGACAGAGATCCTACGAGCAGTACTTC.

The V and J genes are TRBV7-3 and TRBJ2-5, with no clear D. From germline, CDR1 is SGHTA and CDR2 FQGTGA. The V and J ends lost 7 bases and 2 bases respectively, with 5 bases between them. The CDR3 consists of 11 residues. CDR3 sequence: CASTPQETQYF. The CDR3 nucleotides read TGTGCCAGCACCCCACAAGAGACCCAGTACTTC. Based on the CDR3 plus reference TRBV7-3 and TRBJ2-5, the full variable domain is GAGVSQTPSNKVTEKGKYVELRCDPISGHTALYWYRQSLGQGPEFLIYFQGTGAADDSGLPNDRFFAVRPEGSVSTLKIQRTERGDSAVYLCASTPQETQYFGPGTRLLVL.

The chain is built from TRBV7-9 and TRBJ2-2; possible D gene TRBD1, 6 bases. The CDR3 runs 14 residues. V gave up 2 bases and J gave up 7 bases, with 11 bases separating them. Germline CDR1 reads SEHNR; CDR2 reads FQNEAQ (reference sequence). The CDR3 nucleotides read TGTGCCAGCAGCTTAACAGGGACGGACGGGGAGCTGTTTTTT. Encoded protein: CASSLTGTDGELFF. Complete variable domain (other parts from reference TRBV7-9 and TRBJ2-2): DTGVSQNPRHKITKRGQNVTFRCDPISEHNRLYWYRQTLGQGPEFLTYFQNEAQLEKSRLLSDRFSAERPKGSFSTLEIQRTEQGDSAMYLCASSLTGTDGELFFGEGSRLTVL.